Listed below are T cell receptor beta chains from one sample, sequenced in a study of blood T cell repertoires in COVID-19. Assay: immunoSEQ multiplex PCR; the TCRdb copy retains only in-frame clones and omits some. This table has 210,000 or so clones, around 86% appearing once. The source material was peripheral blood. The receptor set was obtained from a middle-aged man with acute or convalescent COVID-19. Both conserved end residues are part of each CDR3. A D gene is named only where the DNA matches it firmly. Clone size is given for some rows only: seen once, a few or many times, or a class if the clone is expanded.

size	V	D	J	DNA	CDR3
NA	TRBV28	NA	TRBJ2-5	TGTGCCAGCAGTTTCTTCCAGGGTGAAGAGACCCAGTACTTC	CASSFFQGEETQYF
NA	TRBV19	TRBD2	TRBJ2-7	TGTGCCAGCGCCTCAAGGACTAGCGGCTCCTACGAGCAGTACTTC	CASASRTSGSYEQYF
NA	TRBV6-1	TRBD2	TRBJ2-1	TGTGCCAGCAGTGAATACGGGCGGGGGGGGACTACAAGAAATGAGCAGTTCTTC	CASSEYGRGGTTRNEQFF
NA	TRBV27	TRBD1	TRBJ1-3	TGTGCCAGCAGTTTGCAGGGGGGACCTGGAAACACCATATATTTT	CASSLQGGPGNTIYF
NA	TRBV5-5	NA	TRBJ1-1	TGTGCCAGCATCGATTGGGGCCTCAGGACTGAAGCTTTCTTT	CASIDWGLRTEAFF
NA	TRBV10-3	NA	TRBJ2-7	TGTGCCACCAACCGGGACATCTCCTACGAGCAGTACTTC	CATNRDISYEQYF
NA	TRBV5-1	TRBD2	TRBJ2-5	TGCGCCAGCAGCCTAGAGCGGGGGGGTTCCTGGCCGCAAGAGACCCAGTACTTC	CASSLERGGSWPQETQYF
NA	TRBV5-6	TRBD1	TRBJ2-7	TGTGCCAGCAGCTTCGTAGGACAGGGACGCGAGCAGTACTTC	CASSFVGQGREQYF
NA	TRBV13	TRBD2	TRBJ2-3	TGTGCCAGCAGCCTCAGGACTAGCGGGGCGGATACGCAGTATTTT	CASSLRTSGADTQYF
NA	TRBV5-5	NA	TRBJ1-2	TGTGCCAGCAGCTCGACAGTGGTGAACTATGGCTACACCTTC	CASSSTVVNYGYTF
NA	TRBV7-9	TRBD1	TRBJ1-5	TGTGCCAGCAGTACCGGGACAGGGACGTTTGGGCAGCCCCAGCATTTT	CASSTGTGTFGQPQHF
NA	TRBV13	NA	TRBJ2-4	TGTGCCAGCAGCCTGGGCGCCCGGACAAAACATGGCAAAAACATTCAGTACTTC	CASSLGARTKHGKNIQYF
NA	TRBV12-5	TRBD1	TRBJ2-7	TGTGCTAGTGCCCTGATCACGGGGACAGGGGACTTCTACGAGCAGTACTTC	CASALITGTGDFYEQYF
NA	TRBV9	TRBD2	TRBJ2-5	TGTGCCAGCAGCGTAGTGGCTAGCGGGGGGCAAGAGACCCAGTACTTC	CASSVVASGGQETQYF
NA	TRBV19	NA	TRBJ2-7	TGTGCCAGTAGTAGCGCCCAACGGACAAATTCCTACGAGCAGTACTTC	CASSSAQRTNSYEQYF
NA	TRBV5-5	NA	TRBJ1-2	TGTGCCAGCAGCCTGGAGACTGGCCAGGGAGGCTACACCTTC	CASSLETGQGGYTF
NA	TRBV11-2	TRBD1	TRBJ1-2	TGTGCCAGCAGCCGGCCCCGACAGGGAACCAACTATGGCTACACCTTC	CASSRPRQGTNYGYTF
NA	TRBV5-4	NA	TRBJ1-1	TGTGCCAGCAGCTTGACCTTGAGGACAGCGAACACTGAAGCTTTCTTT	CASSLTLRTANTEAFF
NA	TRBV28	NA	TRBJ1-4	TGTGCCAGCAGTTTAACGGACTACCAAGGGGAAAAACTGTTTTTT	CASSLTDYQGEKLFF
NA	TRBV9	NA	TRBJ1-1	TGTGCCAGCAGCACCGGGACACGGACTGAAGCTTTCTTT	CASSTGTRTEAFF
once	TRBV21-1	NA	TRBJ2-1	TGTGCCAGCCGTGGACTAGCGGGAGGTAGGCAGTTCTTC	CASRGLAGGRQFF
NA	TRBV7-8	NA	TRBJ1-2	TGTGCCAGCAGCTTAGTAGCGGTACCTTCCTTCAACTATGGCTACACCTTC	CASSLVAVPSFNYGYTF
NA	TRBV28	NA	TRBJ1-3	TGTGCCAGCAATATGGGGGCGCTTGGAAACACCATATATTTT	CASNMGALGNTIYF
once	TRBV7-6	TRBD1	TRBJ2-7	TGTGCCAGCAGCAAGGGACAGGACCTTGCCTACGAGCAGTACTTC	CASSKGQDLAYEQYF
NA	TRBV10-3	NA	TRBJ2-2	TGTGCCATCCTTTGGAGTAGCAACACCGGGGAGCTGTTTTTT	CAILWSSNTGELFF
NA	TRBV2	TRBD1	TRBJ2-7	TGTGCCACCCAGGGGGCGGTTTACGAGCAGTACTTC	CATQGAVYEQYF
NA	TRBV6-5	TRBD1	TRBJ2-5	TGTGCCAGCAGTTACACGACAGGGTACCAAGAGACCCAGTACTTC	CASSYTTGYQETQYF
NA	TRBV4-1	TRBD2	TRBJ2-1	TGCGCCAGCAGCCAATTCACTAGCGGGGCTGAGCAGTTCTTC	CASSQFTSGAEQFF
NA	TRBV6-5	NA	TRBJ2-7	TGTGCCAGCAGTACTGACGGAGTTCGCGAGCAGTACTTC	CASSTDGVREQYF
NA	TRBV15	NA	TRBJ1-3	TGTGCCACCCGAGGCAGGGAGGTTGGGGGAAACACCATATATTTT	CATRGREVGGNTIYF
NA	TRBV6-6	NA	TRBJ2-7	TGTGCCAGCAGCCGGGGACTGCTCTACGAGCAGTACTTC	CASSRGLLYEQYF
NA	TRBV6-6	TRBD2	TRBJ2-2	TGTGCCAGCAGTCCCTCGACTAGCGGGGGGGCCGGCTCCGGGGAGCTGTTTTTT	CASSPSTSGGAGSGELFF
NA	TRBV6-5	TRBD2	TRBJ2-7	TGTGCCAGCAGTTTGTTGACTAGCGGGGAAAACGAGCAGTACTTC	CASSLLTSGENEQYF
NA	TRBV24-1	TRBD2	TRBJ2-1	TGTGCCACCAGTGATCCTACCTCTAGCGGGGGAGCCTACAATGAGCAGTTCTTC	CATSDPTSSGGAYNEQFF
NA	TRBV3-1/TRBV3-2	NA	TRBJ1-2	TGTGCCAGCAGCCAAGGACAGGTCTATGGCTACACCTTC	CASSQGQVYGYTF
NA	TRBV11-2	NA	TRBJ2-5	TGTGCCAGCAGCGCCAAACGCGTTGAGACCCAGTACTTC	CASSAKRVETQYF
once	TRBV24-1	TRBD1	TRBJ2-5	TGTGCCACCAAAAAGGGAGGCAACAGGGGGAAGACCCAGTACTTC	CATKKGGNRGKTQYF
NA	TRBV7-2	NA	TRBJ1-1	TGTGCCAGCAGCTTAGTCTTTAGTCAAACCACTGAAGCTTTCTTT	CASSLVFSQTTEAFF
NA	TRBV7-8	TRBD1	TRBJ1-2	TGTGCCAGCAGCGCGACGCGGTGGAGACAGGGCTATGGCTACACCTTC	CASSATRWRQGYGYTF
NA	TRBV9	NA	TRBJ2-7	TGTGCCAGCAGCGTAGGGCCTTCCTACGAGCAGTACTTC	CASSVGPSYEQYF
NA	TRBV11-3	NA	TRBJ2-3	TGTGCCAGCAGCTTAAGCGGCCGCACAGATACGCAGTATTTT	CASSLSGRTDTQYF
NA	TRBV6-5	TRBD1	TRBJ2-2	TGTGCCAGCAGTTACCGACAGGGGGCGAGGGAGCTGTTTTTT	CASSYRQGARELFF
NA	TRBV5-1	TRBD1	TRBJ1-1	TGCGCCAGCAGCTTGGACAGGGGGTCTGAAGCTTTCTTT	CASSLDRGSEAFF
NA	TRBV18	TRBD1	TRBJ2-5	TGTGCCAGCTCACCATCTCCCACAGGGGGCCAAGAGACCCAGTACTTC	CASSPSPTGGQETQYF
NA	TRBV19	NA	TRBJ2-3	TGTGCCAGTAGTATACTGTCGGGCACAGATACGCAGTATTTT	CASSILSGTDTQYF
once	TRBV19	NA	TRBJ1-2	TGTGCCAGTAGTATACCGGCGGCCTATGGCTACACCTTC	CASSIPAAYGYTF
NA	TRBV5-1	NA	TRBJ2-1	TGCGCCAGCAGCTTGGAAAGCGGCGGCCACAATGAGCAGTTCTTC	CASSLESGGHNEQFF
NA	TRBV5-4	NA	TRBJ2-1	TGTGCCAGCAGCTTGGGGCGGCAGGGAAACGTCAATGAGCAGTTCTTC	CASSLGRQGNVNEQFF